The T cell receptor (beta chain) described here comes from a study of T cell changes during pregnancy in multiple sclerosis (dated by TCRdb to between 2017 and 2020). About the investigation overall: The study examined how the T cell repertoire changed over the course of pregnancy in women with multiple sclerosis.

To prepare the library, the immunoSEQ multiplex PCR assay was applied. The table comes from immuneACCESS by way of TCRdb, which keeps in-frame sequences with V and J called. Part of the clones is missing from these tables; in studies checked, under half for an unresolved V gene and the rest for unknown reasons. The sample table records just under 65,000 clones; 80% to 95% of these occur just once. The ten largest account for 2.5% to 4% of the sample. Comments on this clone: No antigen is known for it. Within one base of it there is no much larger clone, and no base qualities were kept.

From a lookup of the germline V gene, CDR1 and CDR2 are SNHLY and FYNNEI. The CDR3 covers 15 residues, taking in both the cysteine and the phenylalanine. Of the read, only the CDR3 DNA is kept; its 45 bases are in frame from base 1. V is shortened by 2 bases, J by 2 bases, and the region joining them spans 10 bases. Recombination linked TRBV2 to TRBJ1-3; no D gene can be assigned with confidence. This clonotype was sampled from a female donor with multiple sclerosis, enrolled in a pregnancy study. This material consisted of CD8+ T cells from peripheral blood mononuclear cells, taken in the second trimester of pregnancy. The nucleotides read TGTGCCAGCAGTGAAAGTCCCGGGACTGGAAACACCATATATTTT. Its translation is CASSESPGTGNTIYF.